These 26 T cell receptor beta chains were all obtained from the same sample, sequenced in a study of blood T cell repertoires in COVID-19. Repertoires were generated with immunoSEQ multiplex PCR, while TCRdb's copy carries only in-frame clones and drops some. The sample shows 29,000 or so clones, around 90% of them seen only once. Sequences were obtained from peripheral blood. The source of these receptors is a human donor in a cohort sampled during active COVID-19. The donor label of this sample is uncertain.

The rearrangement joins TRBV5-6 to TRBJ2-1, with D perhaps matching TRBD2 (6 bases). CDR3 length: 12 residues. The germline V gene has CDR1 SGHDT and CDR2 YYEEEE. The germline V and J ends were trimmed by 7 bases and 7 bases, with 12 bases remaining between them. The CDR3 DNA follows: TGTGCCAGCCTAAGAAGCGGGAATGAGCAGTTCTTC. Protein sequence: CASLRSGNEQFF.

The genes are TRBV5-1 and TRBJ2-2; 7 nucleotides match TRBD1. CDR1 is SGHRS, CDR2 YFSETQ, per germline. The CDR3 sequence is 14 residues long. V shed 6 bases, J shed 6 bases, and the junction held 8 bases outside the gene matches. This chain's CDR3 is CASTEQGTAGELFF. The CDR3 nucleotides are TGCGCCAGCACCGAACAGGGGACCGCCGGGGAGCTGTTTTTT.

The chain combines TRBV7-9 with TRBJ2-1; TRBD2 might be the D (6 bases). Germline loops: CDR1 SEHNR, CDR2 FQNEAQ (reference sequence). The CDR3 consists of 12 residues. The ends were cut back, 5 bases at V and 12 bases at J, with 14 bases in the middle. CDR3 coding DNA: TGTGCCAGCAGCCCTTCAGCCGGGGGGCAGTTCTTC. Translation: CASSPSAGGQFF.

The chain has TRBV30 and TRBJ1-4, with 7 bases aligning to TRBD1. Germline V gene data show CDR1 as GTSNPN and CDR2 as SVGIG (reference sequence). This CDR3 has 15 residues. V lost 0 bases to trimming and J lost 4 bases; unmatched junction nucleotides: 5. The CDR3 DNA is TGTGCCTGGAGTGTCGGGGACAGCTTTAATGAAAAACTGTTTTTT. The encoded protein is CAWSVGDSFNEKLFF.

This chain connects TRBV7-8 to TRBJ2-5; perhaps TRBD2 as D (6 bases). The CDR3 spans 13 residues. Looked up from germline, CDR1 is SGHVS and CDR2 is FQNEAQ. Trimming pared 5 bases from V and 4 bases from J, leaving 11 bases between. The DNA of the CDR3 is TGTGCCAGCAGCCGGACCGGGGGAGAGACCCAGTACTTC. This translates into CASSRTGGETQYF.

This chain joins TRBV5-5 and TRBJ2-7; weak D call: TRBD1 (5 bases). The CDR3 is 13 amino acids. Germline-derived CDR1 and CDR2 are SGHKS and YYEKEE (reference sequence). Trimming removed 5 bases from V and 6 bases from J, with 15 bases in between. CDR3 in DNA: TGTGCCAGCAGTCCAGGGCCCTCTTCCGAGCAGTACTTC. Translating gives CASSPGPSSEQYF.

The V gene is TRBV28, the J gene TRBJ2-1, with 11 nucleotides matching TRBD1. Unmatched junction bases numbered 9, after V lost 7 bases and J lost 4 bases. Germline CDR1 and CDR2: MDHEN and SYDVKM. This CDR3 has 16 residues. CDR3 DNA: TGTGCCAGCATTTCCCGGGGACAGGGGGATTACAATGAGCAGTTCTTC. This encodes CASISRGQGDYNEQFF.

This rearrangement joins TRBV19 to TRBJ1-5; 9 bases map to TRBD1. J was trimmed by 8 bases and V by 1 base; bases with no gene match: 0. Germline values: CDR1 LNHDA, CDR2 SQIVND (reference sequence). CDR3 length equals 13 residues. The chain's CDR3 is CASSIGTGEPQHF. The CDR3 DNA reads as TGTGCCAGTAGTATAGGGACAGGGGAGCCCCAGCATTTT.

This rearrangement joins TRBV18 to TRBJ2-1; D possibly corresponds to TRBD2 (5 bases). The length of the CDR3 is 15 residues. CDR1 is KGHSH, CDR2 LQKENI, per germline. Between the trimmed V and J ends, which lost 1 base and 4 bases, there was a span of 11 bases. In nucleotides, the CDR3 is TGTGCCAGCTCACCACGGAGCGGAGATTACAATGAGCAGTTCTTC. This translates into CASSPRSGDYNEQFF.

The rearrangement links TRBV7-6 to TRBJ2-7; 7 nucleotides align to TRBD2. CDR1 and CDR2 from the germline V gene are SGHVS and FNYEAQ. This CDR3 contains 15 residues. J gave up 0 bases and V 4 bases, and 6 bases lay outside the gene matches. This CDR3 is CASSYSGYNSYEQYF. The CDR3 DNA sequence: TGTGCCAGCAGCTATAGCGGGTATAACTCCTACGAGCAGTACTTC.

The CDR3 protein is CASSALGRLNSPLHF. CDR3 bases: TGTGCCAGCAGTGCCCTGGGGAGGCTAAATTCACCCCTCCACTTT. The genes are TRBV27 and TRBJ1-6; D unclear. Germline loops: CDR1 MNHEY, CDR2 SMNVEV (reference sequence). This CDR3 is built from 15 residues. V lost 5 bases, J lost 7 bases, and 15 bases lay in between.

The chain has TRBV5-1 and TRBJ2-7; tentatively, D is TRBD1 (5 bases). V shed 3 bases and J shed 3 bases, with 13 bases lying between them. This CDR3 has 14 amino acids. The V gene's germline CDR1 is SGHRS and CDR2 YFSETQ. The CDR3 here is CASSSAGNFYEQYF. The CDR3 DNA is TGCGCCAGCAGCTCAGCAGGGAATTTCTACGAGCAGTACTTC.

The gene calls are TRBV29-1 and TRBJ1-2, with 10 bases aligning to TRBD1. The J segment lost 7 bases and the V segment lost 5 bases, leaving 7 bases of the junction unmatched. The CDR3 runs to 13 residues. The germline V gene encodes CDR1 SQVTM and CDR2 ANQGSEA. Here the CDR3 DNA reads TGCAGCGTTCCCGGGACAGGGGTTATTGGCTACACCTTC. Translated: CSVPGTGVIGYTF.

Written as DNA, the CDR3 is TGTGCCAGCAGGAAAAGCGATGGTGGAAACACCATATATTTT. Protein: CASRKSDGGNTIYF. The J gene is TRBJ1-3, the V gene TRBV7-6; D is undetermined. Germline V lookup: CDR1 SGHVS, CDR2 FNYEAQ. The V and J ends lost 6 bases and 3 bases respectively, with 12 bases between them. The CDR3 runs 14 residues.

The genes are TRBV6-1 and TRBJ1-3, with no clear D. Looked up from germline, CDR1 is MNHNS and CDR2 is SASEGT. Trimming shortened V by 1 base and J by 0 bases, and 4 bases separated the two germline ends. This CDR3 comprises 14 residues. The CDR3 DNA reads as TGTGCCAGCAGTGAAGACACCTCTGGAAACACCATATATTTT. Translation: CASSEDTSGNTIYF.

V and J are TRBV10-3 and TRBJ2-3; D is perhaps TRBD1 (6 bases). CDR3 length: 12 amino acids. V gave up 7 bases and J gave up 3 bases, with 8 bases separating them. Per the germline V gene, CDR1 is ENHRY and CDR2 is SYGVKD. As DNA, the CDR3 is TGTGCCATCAAGGGGGTTACAGATACGCAGTATTTT. It specifies CAIKGVTDTQYF.

This clone came up once. This chain connects TRBV6-1 to TRBJ2-1; 16 positions agree with TRBD2. The germline gives CDR1 MNHNS, CDR2 SASEGT. V gave up 4 bases and J gave up 9 bases; unmatched junction bases: 9. The length of the CDR3 is 17 residues. The CDR3 region is CASSGGLAGGPEGEQFF. The DNA for the CDR3 is TGTGCCAGCAGTGGGGGACTAGCGGGAGGGCCGGAGGGTGAGCAGTTCTTC.

The genes are TRBV11-3 and TRBJ2-1; tentatively, D is TRBD1 (6 bases). Trimming removed 5 bases from V and 9 bases from J, with 14 bases in between. CDR1 is SGHNT, CDR2 YENEEA, per germline. The CDR3 runs 13 residues. CDR3 region: CASSTSGTFEQFF. The CDR3 nucleotides read TGTGCCAGCAGCACCTCAGGGACATTTGAGCAGTTCTTC.

The chain couples TRBV5-4 to TRBJ2-2; D remains ambiguous. The CDR3 spans 13 residues. Between the trimmed V and J ends, which lost 2 bases and 2 bases, there was a span of 4 bases. Per the germline V gene, CDR1 is SGHNT and CDR2 is YYREEE (reference sequence). The DNA of the CDR3 is TGTGCCAGCAGCTTCTTTAACACCGGGGAGCTGTTTTTT. The encoded protein is CASSFFNTGELFF.

V and J are TRBV27 and TRBJ1-2, with 10 nucleotides matching TRBD1. The germline V gene encodes CDR1 MNHEY and CDR2 SMNVEV (reference sequence). V gave up 0 bases and J gave up 6 bases; unmatched junction bases: 4. The CDR3 has 15 residues. Here the CDR3 reads CASSLSGTGVNGYTF. Here the CDR3 DNA reads TGTGCCAGCAGTTTATCCGGGACAGGGGTCAATGGCTACACCTTC.

The rearrangement joins TRBV14 to TRBJ2-1; D is possibly TRBD2 (6 bases). Deletions cut 4 bases from V and 8 bases from J, with 12 bases between. This CDR3 is 13 amino acids long. Per germline, CDR1 SGHDN and CDR2 FVKESK. The CDR3 DNA follows: TGTGCCAGCAGCCGTACTAGCATCGATGAGCAGTTCTTC. It yields the protein CASSRTSIDEQFF.

The chain has TRBV12-5 and TRBJ1-1; D call uncertain. From germline, CDR1 is LGHNT and CDR2 FRNRAP. Trimming removed 6 bases from V and 9 bases from J, with 17 bases in between. CDR3 length: 13 residues. The CDR3 is CASGPSLAGKAFF. DNA for the CDR3: TGTGCTAGTGGACCTAGTCTCGCCGGCAAAGCTTTCTTT.

J is TRBJ2-3 and V is TRBV28; D is unresolved. The CDR3 has 14 residues. Germline V gene data show CDR1 as MDHEN and CDR2 as SYDVKM. Trimming removed 3 bases at V and 2 bases at J, with 9 bases between. The CDR3 loop is CASSLGVFTDTQYF. Written as DNA, the CDR3 is TGTGCCAGCAGTTTGGGCGTTTTCACAGATACGCAGTATTTT. The full variable domain, with the rest looked up from reference TRBV28 and TRBJ2-3, is DVKVTQSSRYLVKRTGEKVFLECVQDMDHENMFWYRQDPGLGLRLIYFSYDVKMKEKGDIPEGYSVSREKKERFSLILESASTNQTSMYLCASSLGVFTDTQYFGPGTRLTVL.

The chain is built from TRBV28 and TRBJ2-5; TRBD2 might be the D (5 bases). Deletions cut 7 bases from V and 5 bases from J, with 17 bases between. CDR3 length equals 14 residues. CDR1 and CDR2 from the germline V gene are MDHEN and SYDVKM. The CDR3 sequence: CASNRRRVPETQYF. Here the CDR3 DNA reads TGTGCCAGCAATCGGCGGCGGGTACCTGAGACCCAGTACTTC.

The chain employs TRBV11-3 and TRBJ2-3; TRBD2 agrees at 7 bases. CDR3 length: 14 residues. J lost 6 bases, V lost 5 bases, and 8 bases had no gene match. Germline V gene data show CDR1 as SGHNT and CDR2 as YENEEA. The CDR3 DNA reads as TGTGCCAGCAGCCCCGGGGGGAGCGCGGATACGCAGTATTTT. Protein product: CASSPGGSADTQYF.

The gene calls are TRBV2 and TRBJ2-5; 9 nucleotides agree with TRBD2. The CDR3 consists of 17 residues. J lost 5 bases, V lost 7 bases, and 17 bases had no gene match. Germline loops: CDR1 SNHLY, CDR2 FYNNEI. CDR3 in amino acids: CASTVGSGGGYYETQYF. The DNA of the CDR3 is TGTGCCAGCACTGTAGGTAGCGGGGGAGGATATTATGAGACCCAGTACTTC.